These 23 T cell receptor beta chains originate from one sample sequenced in a study of OX40 agonist ivuxolimab in advanced cancers. Assay: immunoSEQ multiplex PCR; the TCRdb copy retains only in-frame clones and omits some. This table has tens of thousands of clones, around four fifths appearing once. The sample here was CD4+ or CD8+ T cells sorted from blood, taken in a trial of the OX40 agonist ivuxolimab. The source is an adult with an advanced solid tumor such as melanoma, head and neck, liver or kidney cancer.

A single count supports this clone. The genes are TRBV7-9 and TRBJ2-5; D may be TRBD1 (5 bases). Germline V lookup: CDR1 SEHNR, CDR2 FQNEAQ (reference sequence). The CDR3 covers 12 residues. With 6 bases removed from V and 7 bases from J, the gap between germline ends came to 12 bases. CDR3 sequence reads: CASRFRVGTQYF. In DNA form, the CDR3 reads TGTGCCAGCAGATTCAGGGTGGGGACCCAGTACTTC.

V gene TRBV15 combines with J gene TRBJ2-2, with D maybe TRBD1 (6 bases). Trimming cost V 8 bases and J 5 bases, with 12 bases left between them. This CDR3 is 13 amino acids long. Germline values: CDR1 LNHNV, CDR2 YYDKDF (reference sequence). The CDR3 reads CATSIGQTGELFF. CDR3 nucleotides: TGTGCCACCTCCATCGGACAGACCGGGGAGCTGTTTTTT. The full variable domain, rest sourced from reference TRBV15 and TRBJ2-2, is DAMVIQNPRYQVTQFGKPVTLSCSQTLNHNVMYWYQQKSSQAPKLLFHYYDKDFNNEADTPDNFQSRRPNTSFCFLDIRSPGLGDTAMYLCATSIGQTGELFFGEGSRLTVL.

The chain links TRBV4-3 to TRBJ2-7; the D call may be TRBD1 or TRBD2 (5 bases each). Between the trimmed V and J ends, which lost 0 bases and 2 bases, there was a span of 29 bases. Per germline, CDR1 LGHNA and CDR2 YSLEER. CDR3 length: 21 amino acids. CDR3 amino acids: CASSQEFSSGGIGPSTYEQYF. CDR3 nucleotides: TGCGCCAGCAGCCAAGAATTTTCTTCTGGGGGTATCGGTCCCTCGACCTACGAGCAGTACTTC.

V is TRBV19 and J is TRBJ2-1; maybe TRBD2 (7 bases). The CDR3 has 13 residues. The germline V and J ends were trimmed by 6 bases and 10 bases, with 16 bases remaining between them. Per the germline V gene, CDR1 is LNHDA and CDR2 is SQIVND (reference sequence). The CDR3 here is CASRRGPLEEQFF. CDR3 in DNA: TGTGCCAGTAGGCGGGGGCCACTGGAGGAGCAGTTCTTC.

This rearrangement joins TRBV5-1 to TRBJ1-6, with a possible D match to TRBD1 (5 bases). Looked up from germline, CDR1 is SGHRS and CDR2 is YFSETQ. Trimming removed 5 bases at V and 3 bases at J, with 12 bases between. This CDR3 is 15 amino acids long. The CDR3 reads CASRPGGDYNSPLHF. The CDR3 DNA is TGCGCCAGCAGACCTGGGGGGGACTATAATTCACCCCTCCACTTT.

The rearrangement joins TRBV28 to TRBJ2-3; D is unresolved. CDR3 length: 15 amino acids. Germline V gene data show CDR1 as MDHEN and CDR2 as SYDVKM. Trimming took 5 bases from V and 1 from J, leaving 13 bases between them. CDR3 coding DNA: TGTGCCAGCAGTAGTTATGGCGGCCGCACAGATACGCAGTATTTT. It specifies CASSSYGGRTDTQYF.

The gene calls are TRBV10-1 and TRBJ2-7; D remains ambiguous. This CDR3 comprises 15 residues. V was cut by 0 bases and J by 2 bases, with 11 bases left in between. Germline V CDR1 and CDR2: WNHNN, SYGVQD (reference sequence). The CDR3 region is CASSESNWAAYEQYF. DNA for the CDR3: TGCGCCAGCAGTGAGTCGAACTGGGCGGCCTACGAGCAGTACTTC.

The chain has TRBV6-6 and TRBJ1-4; the D is unclear. CDR1 MNHNY and CDR2 SVGAGI come from the germline V gene (reference sequence). The CDR3 has 14 residues. Deletions cut 2 bases from V and 4 bases from J, with 8 bases between. The CDR3 region is CASSYRRNNEKLFF. The CDR3 nucleotides are TGTGCCAGCAGTTACAGGCGGAATAATGAAAAACTGTTTTTT.

This clone occurred once. The chain employs TRBV7-9 and TRBJ2-3, with a tentative D call TRBD2 (6 bases). CDR3 length: 15 amino acids. V lost 4 bases, J lost 5 bases, and 16 bases lay in between. Germline CDR1 reads SEHNR; CDR2 reads FQNEAQ (reference sequence). The CDR3 protein is CASSWDSKVVDTQYF. The CDR3 coding sequence is TGTGCCAGCAGCTGGGACTCCAAGGTCGTAGATACGCAGTATTTT.

V usage is TRBV6-1 and J usage is TRBJ2-2; TRBD2 aligns across 13 bases. The germline CDR1 and CDR2 sequences are MNHNS and SASEGT. This CDR3 comprises 15 residues. V lost 6 bases, J lost 7 bases, and 5 bases stayed unmatched. CDR3 amino acids: CASRSGTSGIGELFF. In nucleotides, the CDR3 is TGTGCCAGCAGATCCGGGACTAGCGGGATCGGGGAGCTGTTTTTT.

This clone has just a few counts. The chain carries TRBV5-4 and TRBJ2-1; the match to TRBD2 covers 10 bases. The CDR3 contains 16 residues. V lost 0 bases, J lost 7 bases, and 7 bases stayed unmatched. Germline CDR1 reads SGHNT; CDR2 reads YYREEE (reference sequence). The CDR3 coding sequence is TGTGCCAGCAGCTTGGCGGGGCTAGCGGGAGCGAATGAGCAGTTCTTC. It translates to CASSLAGLAGANEQFF.

The chain is built from TRBV5-1 and TRBJ2-1; TRBD1 matches at 8 bases. The CDR3 extends over 14 amino acids. V shed 1 base, J shed 9 bases, and the junction held 6 bases outside the gene matches. Germline V gives CDR1 SGHRS, CDR2 YFSETQ. In DNA form, the CDR3 reads TGCGCCAGCAGCTTGAGGCAGGGGGCTGGTGAGCAGTTCTTC. It is translated as CASSLRQGAGEQFF.

This chain connects TRBV28 to TRBJ1-5; D remains unclear. Trimming took 8 bases from V and 3 from J, leaving 8 bases between them. The CDR3 length is 12 residues. Germline V gene lookup returns CDR1 MDHEN and CDR2 SYDVKM. The DNA for the CDR3 is TGTGCCAGCGTCGGGAACAATCAGCCCCAGCATTTT. Its translation: CASVGNNQPQHF.

The chain has TRBV4-1 and TRBJ1-5; no clear D. Trimming cost V 0 bases and J 6 bases, with 12 bases left between them. Germline values: CDR1 MGHRA, CDR2 YSYEKL. The CDR3 covers 15 residues. The chain's CDR3 is CASSQDRLTTQPQHF. The DNA for the CDR3 is TGCGCCAGCAGCCAAGACAGGCTGACGACTCAGCCCCAGCATTTT.

The V and J genes are TRBV11-2 and TRBJ2-3, with D possibly TRBD2 on 5 matching bases. The V end lost 2 bases, the J end lost 6 bases, and 9 bases lay between the germline ends. The CDR3 length is 13 residues. Germline lookup yields CDR1 SGHAT and CDR2 FQNNGV. The CDR3: CASSLWRSDTQYF. The CDR3 nucleotides are TGTGCCAGCAGCTTATGGAGGTCCGATACGCAGTATTTT.

The rearrangement uses TRBV2 and TRBJ2-5; D is uncertain. Germline loops: CDR1 SNHLY, CDR2 FYNNEI. The V gene lost 2 bases and the J gene lost 4 bases, with 8 bases spanning the gap. The CDR3 has 13 residues. CDR3 protein: CASSELVGETQYF. CDR3 in DNA: TGTGCCAGCAGTGAATTAGTAGGAGAGACCCAGTACTTC. The whole variable domain, filled in from reference TRBV2 and TRBJ2-5, reads EPEVTQTPSHQVTQMGQEVILRCVPISNHLYFYWYRQILGQKVEFLVSFYNNEISEKSEIFDDQFSVERPDGSNFTLKIRSTKLEDSAMYFCASSELVGETQYFGPGTRLLVL.

The chain links TRBV7-2 to TRBJ2-5; 10 bases map to TRBD2. Germline CDR1 SGHTA, CDR2 FQGNSA. The CDR3 extends over 17 amino acids. Unmatched junction bases numbered 6, after V lost 0 bases and J lost 2 bases. CDR3 loop: CASSLARTSGKQETQYF. DNA for the CDR3: TGTGCCAGCAGCTTAGCCCGGACTAGCGGAAAACAAGAGACCCAGTACTTC. Together with reference TRBV7-2 and TRBJ2-5, the CDR3 gives the full variable domain: GAGVSQSPSNKVTEKGKDVELRCDPISGHTALYWYRQSLGQGLEFLIYFQGNSAPDKSGLPSDRFSAERTGGSVSTLTIQRTQQEDSAVYLCASSLARTSGKQETQYFGPGTRLLVL.

DNA of the CDR3: TGTGCCAGCAGTTTATCGCCCCCGATGGGGGTAGAAGTCGCCGGGGAGCTGTTTTTT. Its protein product is CASSLSPPMGVEVAGELFF. The chain links TRBV27 to TRBJ2-2; D possibly uses TRBD1 or TRBD2 (5 bases each). Germline V gene sequence: CDR1 MNHEY, CDR2 SMNVEV (reference sequence). The V gene lost 0 bases and the J gene lost 6 bases, with 23 bases spanning the gap. CDR3 length equals 19 residues.

The J gene is TRBJ1-1, the V gene TRBV2; D ambiguous. The CDR3 has 13 residues. Germline-derived CDR1 and CDR2 are SNHLY and FYNNEI. Between the trimmed V and J ends, which lost 6 bases and 3 bases, there was a span of 11 bases. Here the CDR3 reads CASSLAVDTEAFF. CDR3 nucleotide sequence: TGTGCCAGCAGCCTAGCGGTCGACACTGAAGCTTTCTTT.

The chain has TRBV6-6 and TRBJ2-2, with 9 bases matching TRBD1. The CDR3 length is 15 residues. The V gene's germline CDR1 is MNHNY and CDR2 SVGAGI (reference sequence). The J segment lost 6 bases and the V segment lost 6 bases, leaving 8 bases of the junction unmatched. CDR3: CASSREQGAPGELFF. As DNA, the CDR3 is TGTGCCAGCAGCAGGGAACAGGGGGCCCCCGGGGAGCTGTTTTTT.

This clone was seen just once. The chain links TRBV28 to TRBJ1-5; 7 bases fit TRBD1. Germline CDR1 reads MDHEN; CDR2 reads SYDVKM. This CDR3 is 15 amino acids long. V lost 4 bases, J lost 3 bases, and 6 bases stayed unmatched. The CDR3 DNA reads TGTGCCAGCAGTTCACAGGGGTTCGACAATCAGCCCCAGCATTTT. Its protein is CASSSQGFDNQPQHF.

This clone was seen a few times. The rearrangement links TRBV2 to TRBJ1-6, with 7 nucleotides matching TRBD1. This CDR3 region has 15 residues. Germline V lookup: CDR1 SNHLY, CDR2 FYNNEI. Losses at the gene ends were 4 bases for V and 5 bases for J; bases not matched to a gene: 5. CDR3: CASSVQTGNNSPLHF. CDR3 DNA sequence: TGTGCCAGCAGTGTCCAGACAGGGAATAATTCACCCCTCCACTTT.

As for this clone: A read error may produce the germline difference seen at one junction end. The chain is built from TRBV19 and TRBJ1-3; D is ambiguous. Germline CDR1 and CDR2: LNHDA and SQIVND (reference sequence). CDR3 length: 15 residues. The CDR3 coding sequence is TGTGCCAGTAGTATGGTTTACATCTCTGGAAACACCACATATTTT. Translation: CASSMVYISGNTTYF.